This entry lists 15 T cell receptor beta chains sequenced from one sample in a study of monozygotic twins with inflammatory bowel disease. TCRdb reprocessed the 5' RACE reads and keeps a single row for each CDR3 protein, giving no DNA. This table lists fewer than 550,000 distinct CDR3 sequences. Sequencing used blood. These receptors were obtained from a human donor with ulcerative colitis or Crohn's disease, or a healthy co-twin of an affected twin (not recorded which).

This chain uses TRBV5-1 with TRBJ2-1. The CDR3 loop spans 14 amino acids. In germline, CDR1 is SGHRS, CDR2 YFSETQ. The chain's CDR3 is CASSLDGSYNEQFF. The full variable domain, its missing parts supplied by reference TRBV5-1 and TRBJ2-1, is KAGVTQTPRYLIKTRGQQVTLSCSPISGHRSVSWYQQTPGQGLQFLFEYFSETQRNKGNFPGRFSGRQFSNSRSEMNVSTLELGDSALYLCASSLDGSYNEQFFGPGTRLTVL.

The genes are TRBV9 and TRBJ2-1; with no DNA, the TCRdb D assignment of TRBD2 cannot be verified. This CDR3 contains 14 residues. Germline CDR1 SGDLS, CDR2 YYNGEE. CDR3 sequence: CASSGGLAMNEQFF.

The V gene is TRBV20-1, the J gene TRBJ1-1; TCRdb gives TRBD1 as the D gene, but with no DNA this cannot be confirmed. The CDR3 runs 12 residues. CDR1 and CDR2 from the germline V gene are DFQATT and SNEGSKA (reference sequence). This CDR3 is CSASSWGTEAFF.

V usage is TRBV7-6 and J usage is TRBJ2-3; no DNA is available, so the TRBD2 call from TCRdb remains unchecked. Germline CDR1 is SGHVS and CDR2 is FNYEAQ. This CDR3 spans 17 amino acids. CDR3 residues: CASSKYSGSASTDTQYF.

The chain carries TRBV2 and TRBJ2-3; TCRdb outputs TRBD2, but without DNA this stays unchecked. Germline V gene lookup returns CDR1 SNHLY and CDR2 FYNNEI. The CDR3 sequence is 13 residues long. CDR3 sequence: CASSERREATQYF.

The chain joins TRBV20-1 to TRBJ2-7; the TCRdb call, TRBD1, lacks DNA for checking. CDR3 size: 12 residues. CDR1 is DFQATT and CDR2 is SNEGSKA in the germline V gene (reference sequence). The CDR3 is CSASDRGDEQYF.

This chain joins TRBV5-1 and TRBJ1-5. Germline V gene lookup returns CDR1 SGHRS and CDR2 YFSETQ. The CDR3 consists of 12 residues. The CDR3 loop is CASSPGEGPQHF.

The chain couples TRBV20-1 to TRBJ2-1; lacking DNA, the TRBD1 call made by TCRdb goes unchecked. CDR1 is DFQATT, CDR2 SNEGSKA, per germline (reference sequence). This CDR3 has 14 residues. The CDR3 protein is CSASPTVSYNEQFF.

This chain connects TRBV5-6 to TRBJ2-7; TCRdb's D gene call, TRBD2, goes unchecked for lack of DNA. The CDR3 has 16 residues. Germline V gene lookup returns CDR1 SGHDT and CDR2 YYEEEE. CDR3: CASSLGTSGRVYEQYF.

This chain uses TRBV4-2 with TRBJ2-7; TCRdb's D gene call, TRBD1, goes unchecked for lack of DNA. Germline loops: CDR1 LGHNA, CDR2 YNFKEQ. There are 15 residues in the CDR3. The CDR3 sequence: CASSQATGISYEQYF.

This chain links TRBV27 with TRBJ2-7. The length of the CDR3 is 13 residues. CDR1 is MNHEY and CDR2 is SMNVEV in the germline V gene (reference sequence). The CDR3 reads CANTSRGPDEQYF.

This chain uses TRBV6-2 or TRBV6-3 with TRBJ2-5. The germline gives CDR1 MNHEY, CDR2 SVGEGT. The CDR3 is 11 amino acids. The CDR3 sequence: CASSFKGTQYF.

The chain recombines TRBV5-1 with TRBJ2-1; TCRdb proposes TRBD2, but this gene call is untestable without DNA. Germline CDR1 and CDR2: SGHRS and YFSETQ. This CDR3 region has 15 residues. CDR3 region: CASSLMGLVFNEQFF.

The rearrangement links TRBV5-5 to TRBJ2-1; TCRdb indicates TRBD2, and absent DNA this call remains unverified. CDR3 length equals 11 residues. CDR1 and CDR2 from the germline V gene are SGHKS and YYEKEE (reference sequence). CDR3 protein: CASSLGRFQFF. The full variable domain, its missing parts supplied by reference TRBV5-5 and TRBJ2-1, is DAGVTQSPTHLIKTRGQQVTLRCSPISGHKSVSWYQQVLGQGPQFIFQYYEKEERGRGNFPDRFSARQFPNYSSELNVNALLLGDSALYLCASSLGRFQFFGPGTRLTVL.

The CDR3 region is CASRSSGGAGDTQYF. The chain is built from TRBV10-2 and TRBJ2-3; without DNA, the TCRdb call of TRBD2 cannot be checked. Germline V CDR1 and CDR2: WSHSY, SAAADI. This CDR3 has 15 residues.